This T cell receptor beta chain was sequenced for a study of T cells in women clearing cervical HPV infection. All donors had a single incident cervical HPV16 infection, not prevalent. Measured with immunoSEQ multiplex PCR; TCRdb has only the in-frame clones, and not every one. The table counts some 37,000 clones; about 3.7% lies in the top ten. For this clone: Its matching antigen is unknown.

Broader study findings: Associations may precede or follow infection; HPV-specific or memory T cells were not isolated.

The sequenced sample was blood buffy coat. This TCR was sampled from a woman aged 18 to 75 with a cervical HPV16 infection that either progressed to CIN3+ or cleared (not recorded which).

The CDR3 here is CSAAGQGVIDTQYF. Incomplete CDR3 DNA: TGCAGTGCAGCGGGACAGGGGGTTATTGATACG. The rearrangement uses TRBV20-1 and TRBJ2-3; 11 bases line up with TRBD1. The read terminates 3 residues before the CDR3 end, so the remaining end is supplied by the germline J gene. V was pared by 6 bases and J by 6 bases, with 8 bases of the junction left unmatched. Germline CDR1 is DFQATT and CDR2 is SNEGSKA (reference sequence). The CDR3 totals 14 residues.